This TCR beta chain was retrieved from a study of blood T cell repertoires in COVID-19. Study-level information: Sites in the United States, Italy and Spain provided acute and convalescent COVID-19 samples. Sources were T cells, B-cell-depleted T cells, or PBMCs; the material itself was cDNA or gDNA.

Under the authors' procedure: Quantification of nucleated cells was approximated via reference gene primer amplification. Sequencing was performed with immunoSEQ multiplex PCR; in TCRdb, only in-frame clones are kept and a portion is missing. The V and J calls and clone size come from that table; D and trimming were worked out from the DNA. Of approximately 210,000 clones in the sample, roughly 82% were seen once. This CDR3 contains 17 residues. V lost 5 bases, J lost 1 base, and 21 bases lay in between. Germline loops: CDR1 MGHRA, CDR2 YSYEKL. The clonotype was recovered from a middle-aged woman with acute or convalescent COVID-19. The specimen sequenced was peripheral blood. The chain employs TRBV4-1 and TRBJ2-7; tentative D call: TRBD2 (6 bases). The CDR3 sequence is CASSFEPSEEDSYEQYF. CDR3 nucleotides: TGCGCCAGCAGCTTTGAGCCTAGCGAAGAAGATTCCTACGAGCAGTACTTC.